These 27 T cell receptor beta chains were all obtained from the same sample, sequenced in a study of blood T cells in healthy people across ages. A J-beta primer mix and a sample-barcoded 5' primer were used in a second PCR of roughly 6 to 11 cycles. TCRdb re-called the 5' RACE reads through MiXCR, storing one row per CDR3 protein. The table lists about 1.4 million distinct CDR3 sequences, roughly 64% of them singletons. Sequencing used blood. The receptors derive from a man between 18 and 29 years old in good health.

The chain combines TRBV7-8 with TRBJ2-1; tentatively, D is TRBD1 (5 bases). This CDR3 region has 15 residues. CDR1 is SGHVS and CDR2 is FQNEAQ in the germline V gene. Trimming took off 7 bases at V and 5 bases at J, with 18 bases between the two ends. Here the CDR3 reads CASNPYRFGDNEQFF. DNA of the CDR3: TGTGCCAGCAATCCATACAGGTTTGGGGACAATGAGCAGTTCTTC. The whole variable domain, remainder taken from reference TRBV7-8 and TRBJ2-1, is GAGVSQSPRYKVAKRGQDVALRCDPISGHVSLFWYQQALGQGPEFLTYFQNEAQLDKSGLPSDRFFAERPEGSVSTLKIQRTQQEDSAVYLCASNPYRFGDNEQFFGPGTRLTVL.

The rearrangement uses TRBV29-1 and TRBJ2-2; D may be TRBD1 (5 bases). Germline CDR1 reads SQVTM; CDR2 reads ANQGSEA. CDR3 length: 12 amino acids. Between the trimmed V and J ends, which lost 7 bases and 6 bases, there was a span of 12 bases. CDR3 in DNA: TGCAGCGCCGAGTGGGGCGCCGGGGAGCTGTTTTTT. Its protein product is CSAEWGAGELFF.

The chain combines TRBV27 with TRBJ2-1; weak D call: TRBD1 (5 bases). The CDR3 length is 14 residues. Trimming stripped 0 bases from V and 9 bases from J, with 12 bases between. Germline lookup yields CDR1 MNHEY and CDR2 SMNVEV (reference sequence). CDR3 amino acids: CASSLSRWGAEQFF. Here the CDR3 DNA reads TGTGCCAGCAGTTTATCTAGATGGGGCGCTGAGCAGTTCTTC.

This clonotype was observed a handful of times. The gene calls are TRBV10-3 and TRBJ2-3; no firm D call. The V and J ends lost 0 bases and 4 bases respectively, with 5 bases between them. Per the germline V gene, CDR1 is ENHRY and CDR2 is SYGVKD. The CDR3 is made up of 13 amino acids. The CDR3, as DNA: TGTGCCATCAGTGAGTCGTCTTCAGATACGCAGTATTTT. It encodes CAISESSSDTQYF.

The chain uses TRBV10-3 and TRBJ1-2, with D unresolved. The CDR3 has 13 amino acids. V gave up 0 bases and J gave up 7 bases, with 9 bases separating them. Germline lookup yields CDR1 ENHRY and CDR2 SYGVKD. The CDR3 reads CAISESVQSGYTF. CDR3 nucleotide sequence: TGTGCCATCAGTGAGTCCGTCCAGAGTGGCTACACCTTC.

As for this clonotype: Being one base from a much bigger clone, this may be a read error. This chain connects TRBV18 to TRBJ2-1; D gene unclear. Trimming removed 2 bases at V and 11 bases at J, with 13 bases between. The germline CDR1 and CDR2 sequences are KGHSH and LQKENI. This CDR3 has 13 amino acids. CDR3 sequence (DNA): TGTGCCAGCTCACCAGACGCGCGCGGTAAGCAGTTCTTC. Its translation is CASSPDARGKQFF.

This chain connects TRBV6-2 or TRBV6-3 to TRBJ2-7; D unclear. The CDR3 covers 14 residues. The germline gives CDR1 MNHEY, CDR2 SVGEGT. The ends were cut back, 6 bases at V and 0 bases at J, with 12 bases in the middle. CDR3 region: CASRFQRSSYEQYF. The CDR3, as DNA: TGTGCCAGCAGGTTCCAGCGAAGCTCCTACGAGCAGTACTTC.

The chain combines TRBV10-3 with TRBJ1-2, with D hard to call. V lost 3 bases, J lost 2 bases, and 16 bases lay in between. The CDR3 length is 16 residues. Looked up from germline, CDR1 is ENHRY and CDR2 is SYGVKD. The DNA of the CDR3 is TGTGCCATCAGTGATCCATCCGACGGAAGGAACTATGGCTACACCTTC. Translated, it gives CAISDPSDGRNYGYTF.

Concerning this clonotype: Relative to the germline gene, one junction end is altered; a read error may explain this. This chain uses TRBV5-5 with TRBJ1-1, with TRBD1 matching 9 bases. The CDR3 consists of 15 residues. Germline V CDR1 and CDR2: SGHKS, YYEKEE (reference sequence). CDR3 sequence (DNA): TGTGCCAGCAGCTTGGGGACAGGGGTGAACATTGAAGCTTTCTTT. Protein product: CASSLGTGVNIEAFF.

Concerning this clonotype itself: Its ends do not fully match the called genes, so a read error is possible. The V gene is TRBV29-1, the J gene TRBJ2-4; either TRBD1 or TRBD2 may supply D (6 bases each). The CDR3 spans 13 residues. Looked up from germline, CDR1 is SQVTM and CDR2 is ANQGSEA. The CDR3 reads CSGEPTGAREQYF. In DNA, the CDR3 is TGCAGCGGTGAACCGACAGGCGCTCGGGAGCAGTACTTC.

The chain uses TRBV7-8 and TRBJ2-3, with D perhaps TRBD2 (6 bases). This CDR3 comprises 14 residues. The germline V gene has CDR1 SGHVS and CDR2 FQNEAQ. Trimming shortened V by 4 bases and J by 4 bases, and 12 bases separated the two germline ends. CDR3 residues: CASSSEWGADTQYF. In DNA form, the CDR3 reads TGTGCCAGCAGCTCAGAGTGGGGGGCAGATACGCAGTATTTT.

This clonotype has at least ten counts. The chain has TRBV29-1 and TRBJ2-7, with 12 bases matching TRBD1. From germline, CDR1 is SQVTM and CDR2 ANQGSEA. CDR3 length: 12 amino acids. V dropped 7 bases and J dropped 6; count of bases not matched to a gene: 4. DNA for the CDR3: TGCAGCGCGGGACAGGGGGCAGGCGAGCAGTACTTC. This codes for CSAGQGAGEQYF.

The V call is TRBV29-1, the J call TRBJ2-4; 12 bases line up with TRBD1. Germline values: CDR1 SQVTM, CDR2 ANQGSEA. The CDR3 is 18 residues long. The J segment lost 1 base and the V segment lost 4 bases, leaving 11 bases of the junction unmatched. The CDR3 nucleotides read TGCAGCGTTGGTCTGGGACAGGGGGCTTGGGGGGCCAAAAACATTCAGTACTTC. Protein sequence: CSVGLGQGAWGAKNIQYF.

This clonotype has a handful of counts. The chain combines TRBV7-2 with TRBJ2-5; weak D call: TRBD2 (6 bases). Germline V CDR1 and CDR2: SGHTA, FQGNSA. Deletions cut 5 bases from V and 4 bases from J, with 17 bases between. This CDR3 region has 15 residues. The CDR3 coding sequence is TGTGCCAGCAGCCCCCAGCCCGGGAGCGGAGAGACCCAGTACTTC. Translating it yields CASSPQPGSGETQYF.

The rearrangement links TRBV30 to TRBJ2-1; 16 bases map to TRBD2. In germline, CDR1 is GTSNPN, CDR2 SVGIG (reference sequence). This CDR3 spans 18 amino acids. J was trimmed by 0 bases and V by 5 bases; bases with no gene match: 7. CDR3 DNA: TGTGCCTGGGAGTTGGGACTAGCGGGAGGGCCCTCCTACAATGAGCAGTTCTTC. Translating it yields CAWELGLAGGPSYNEQFF.

The chain couples TRBV5-1 to TRBJ1-4; 7 bases map to TRBD1. The germline gives CDR1 SGHRS, CDR2 YFSETQ. This CDR3 comprises 15 residues. With 2 bases clipped from V and 4 bases from J, the junction kept 5 bases outside the gene matches. The CDR3 DNA is TGCGCCAGCAGCTTAGGGGGCGATGTTAATGAAAAACTGTTTTTT. This encodes CASSLGGDVNEKLFF.

The gene calls are TRBV5-5 and TRBJ2-7, with 7 bases identical to TRBD1. Per the germline V gene, CDR1 is SGHKS and CDR2 is YYEKEE (reference sequence). This CDR3 region has 15 residues. J lost 7 bases, V lost 1 base, and 11 bases had no gene match. The CDR3 here is CASSLRGQGVGEQYF. In DNA form, the CDR3 reads TGTGCCAGCAGCTTGAGAGGGCAGGGGGTGGGTGAGCAGTACTTC.

This clonotype came up many times. The chain links TRBV20-1 to TRBJ2-7; the match to TRBD1 covers 8 bases. Germline V gene sequence: CDR1 DFQATT, CDR2 SNEGSKA (reference sequence). The CDR3 contains 13 residues. J was trimmed by 2 bases and V by 3 bases; bases with no gene match: 3. CDR3 protein: CSARDRETYEQYF. In DNA form, the CDR3 reads TGCAGTGCTAGGGACAGGGAGACCTACGAGCAGTACTTC.

The CDR3: CASSSTGTGEGQPQHF. The CDR3 DNA sequence: TGTGCCAGCAGTTCAACCGGGACAGGGGAGGGTCAGCCCCAGCATTTT. This sequence joins TRBV27 and TRBJ1-5; TRBD1 agrees at 10 bases. The CDR3 is made up of 16 amino acids. Germline CDR1 MNHEY, CDR2 SMNVEV (reference sequence). Germline trimming cut 4 bases from V and 6 bases from J; bases unmatched to any gene: 9.

The genes are TRBV29-1 and TRBJ2-3; 9 positions match TRBD2. CDR1 is SQVTM, CDR2 ANQGSEA, per germline. With V trimmed by 5 bases and J by 0 bases, 9 bases remained unmatched. The CDR3 sequence is 16 residues long. The CDR3 sequence: CSVLTSGAPSTDTQYF. The CDR3 DNA follows: TGCAGCGTTTTGACTAGCGGTGCTCCTAGCACAGATACGCAGTATTTT.

The chain uses TRBV4-1 and TRBJ2-1; 10 nucleotides agree with TRBD2. The junction had 6 bases not matched to a gene; V was cut back by 0 bases and J by 4 bases. Germline CDR1 MGHRA, CDR2 YSYEKL. The length of the CDR3 is 17 residues. CDR3 amino acids: CASSQESTSGPYNEQFF. CDR3 DNA: TGCGCCAGCAGCCAAGAATCGACTAGCGGGCCTTACAATGAGCAGTTCTTC.

A few counts support this clonotype. This sequence joins TRBV3-1 and TRBJ2-5, with 8 bases that match TRBD1. CDR1 and CDR2 from the germline V gene are LGHDT and YNNKEL (reference sequence). CDR3 size: 15 residues. Losses at the gene ends were 4 bases for V and 2 bases for J; bases not matched to a gene: 6. The CDR3: CASSRRTGMQETQYF. CDR3 coding DNA: TGTGCCAGCAGCCGGAGGACAGGGATGCAAGAGACCCAGTACTTC.

V and J are TRBV6-2 or TRBV6-3 and TRBJ1-1; D remains ambiguous. Trimming cost V 7 bases and J 7 bases, with 13 bases left between them. CDR1 is MNHEY, CDR2 SVGEGT, per germline. This CDR3 has 12 residues. CDR3 nucleotide sequence: TGTGCCAGCACGCATGGGATTGGTGAAGCTTTCTTT. Amino acid sequence: CASTHGIGEAFF.

The chain recombines TRBV5-5 with TRBJ1-1; 8 bases are shared with TRBD1. The CDR3 runs 16 residues. Losses at the gene ends were 4 bases for V and 4 bases for J; bases not matched to a gene: 12. CDR1 and CDR2 (germline): SGHKS, YYEKEE (reference sequence). The CDR3 DNA follows: TGTGCCAGCAGCGGCGGGACAGGACCCGTCGCCACTGAAGCTTTCTTT. It codes for CASSGGTGPVATEAFF.

As regards this clonotype: Germline and junction disagree at one end, which may indicate a read error. This chain connects TRBV24-1 to TRBJ2-5; D gene uncertain. From germline, CDR1 is KGHDR and CDR2 SFDVKD. The CDR3 sequence is 13 residues long. The CDR3 region has the DNA TGTGCCACCGGTGATTTCGGTGAGGAGACCCAGTACTTC. Translation gives CATGDFGEETQYF.

This sequence joins TRBV11-2 and TRBJ2-1; TRBD2 matches 12 bases. The CDR3 runs to 16 residues. J was trimmed by 8 bases and V by 1 base; bases with no gene match: 6. CDR1 is SGHAT, CDR2 FQNNGV, per germline. The CDR3 region is CASSLVRLAGGDEQFF. Here the CDR3 DNA reads TGTGCCAGCAGCTTAGTGAGGCTAGCGGGGGGGGATGAGCAGTTCTTC.

The chain carries TRBV7-2 and TRBJ2-3; tentatively, D is TRBD1 (7 bases). Trimming removed 5 bases at V and 5 bases at J, with 23 bases between. Germline V lookup: CDR1 SGHTA, CDR2 FQGNSA. The CDR3 spans 17 residues. The CDR3 sequence is CASSLTGSGGGEDTQYF. CDR3 coding DNA: TGTGCCAGCAGCCTAACCGGGAGTGGAGGGGGCGAAGATACGCAGTATTTT.